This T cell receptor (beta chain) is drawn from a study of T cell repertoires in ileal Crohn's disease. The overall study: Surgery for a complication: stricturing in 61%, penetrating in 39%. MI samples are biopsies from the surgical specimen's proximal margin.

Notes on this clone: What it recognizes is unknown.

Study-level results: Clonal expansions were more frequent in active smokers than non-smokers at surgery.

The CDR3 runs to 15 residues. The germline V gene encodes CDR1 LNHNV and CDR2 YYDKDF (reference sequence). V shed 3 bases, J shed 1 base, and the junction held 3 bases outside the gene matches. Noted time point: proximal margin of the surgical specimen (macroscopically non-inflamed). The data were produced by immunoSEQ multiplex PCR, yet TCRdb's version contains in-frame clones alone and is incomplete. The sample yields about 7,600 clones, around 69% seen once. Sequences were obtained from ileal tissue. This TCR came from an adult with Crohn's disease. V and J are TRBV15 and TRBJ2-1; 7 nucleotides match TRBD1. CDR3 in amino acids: CATSSDRESYNEQFF. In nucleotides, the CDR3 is TGTGCCACCAGCAGCGACAGGGAGTCCTACAATGAGCAGTTCTTC.